This entry describes one T cell receptor beta chain. The sample is drawn from a study of blood T cells in healthy people across ages. The V and J ends lost 4 bases and 2 bases, in that order; junction bases with no gene match: 8. CDR3 length equals 15 residues. Germline CDR1 MDHEN, CDR2 SYDVKM. A J-beta primer mix and a sample-barcoded 5' primer were used in a second PCR of roughly 6 to 11 cycles. TCRdb re-called the 5' RACE reads with MiXCR, one entry per CDR3 protein. Here the sample spans 720,000 or so distinct CDR3 sequences, 40% to 50% being singletons. The source is an elderly man in good health. V and J are TRBV28 and TRBJ2-7; TRBD2 matches 7 bases. Sequencing was carried out using blood. CDR3 DNA sequence: TGTGCCAGCAGTTCCCGCCGGGACTATACCTACGAGCAGTACTTC. It codes for CASSSRRDYTYEQYF.